The text below deals with one T cell receptor beta chain. The antigen is unknown. Produced via immunoSEQ multiplex PCR; TCRdb's table is partial and in-frame only. The sample consists of 130,000 to 150,000 clones, approximately 90% of them appearing once. This sample is drawn from a study of T cell responses to AZD1222 COVID-19 vaccine. Study findings and constraints: Clonal diversity may have been underestimated, and the donors were mostly white British, with more females than males. Increased Spike-specific TCR breadth and depth were observed after two AZD1222 doses. Across spike, vaccine-associated CD4 TCRs were found, dominant at 160-218 and 743-854.

The V gene's germline CDR1 is ENHRY and CDR2 SYGVKD. V lost 10 bases and J 8 bases, leaving 21 bases between the germline ends. CDR3 length equals 15 residues. The input for sequencing was peripheral blood, taken on day 0 of MenACWY control vaccination. The chain uses TRBV10-3 and TRBJ1-6; D is unclear. This clonotype originated in an adult in good health. For the CDR3, the DNA is TGTGCCACGGCCGTGCAACCAAAATTGGATTCACCCCTCCACTTT. Encoded protein: CATAVQPKLDSPLHF.